This T cell receptor beta chain was sequenced in a study of graft-versus-host responses after intestinal transplantation. Overall study: Recipients had transplants, and these were multivisceral, liver-intestinal, or isolated intestinal. Anti-thymocyte globulin served as induction for all recipients, who then took tacrolimus and steroids for 3 to 4 years.

Method: immunoSEQ multiplex PCR; TCRdb's copy keeps in-frame clones and lacks some. The sample lists 77,000 or so clones, approximately 90% occurring once. Trimming took 0 bases from V and 5 from J, leaving 8 bases between them. CDR3 length: 14 residues. CDR1 and CDR2 (germline): MRHNA, SNTAGT. With regard to this clone: As yet, its antigen is unknown.

Whole-study results and caveats: Individuals carrying graft-donor T cell macrochimerism showed high graft-versus-host to host-versus-graft clonal ratios in allografts. Detection of GvH clones occurred in recipient marrow, and some had their first appearance in ileum or blood.

This specimen was PBMCs, taken 98 days after intestinal transplantation. The source is a human patient who received an intestinal transplant, so some T cells may come from the graft donor. The J gene is TRBJ2-1, the V gene TRBV6-4; tentative D call: TRBD2 (6 bases). CDR3 in amino acids: CASSDSGGNNEQFF. In nucleotides, the CDR3 is TGTGCCAGCAGTGACTCGGGGGGTAACAATGAGCAGTTCTTC.